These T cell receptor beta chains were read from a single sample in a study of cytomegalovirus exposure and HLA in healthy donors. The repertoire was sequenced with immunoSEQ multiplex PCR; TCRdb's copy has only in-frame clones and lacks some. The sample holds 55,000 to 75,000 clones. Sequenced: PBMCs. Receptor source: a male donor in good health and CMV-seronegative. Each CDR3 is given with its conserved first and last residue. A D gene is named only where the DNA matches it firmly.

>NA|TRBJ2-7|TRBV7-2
TGTGCCAGCAGCTCCGGACAGTCCTCCTCCGAGCAGTACTTC
CASSSGQSSSEQYF
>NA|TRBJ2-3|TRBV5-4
TGTGCCAGCAGCTTTAGGTCGGCAGGAACAGATACGCAGTATTTT
CASSFRSAGTDTQYF
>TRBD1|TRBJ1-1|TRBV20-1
TGCAGTGCTAAAGGGGGCACTGAAGATTTCTTT
CSAKGGTEDFF
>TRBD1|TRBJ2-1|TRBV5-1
TGCGCCAGCAGCACAATATCCGGGACAGTCTCCTACAATGAGCAGTTCTTC
CASSTISGTVSYNEQFF
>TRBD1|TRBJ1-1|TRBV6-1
TGTGCCAGCATCGGAGGACAGGGGGCGGATGAAGCTTTCTTT
CASIGGQGADEAFF
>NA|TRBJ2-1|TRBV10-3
TGTGCCATCAGTGATTGGCAGGCCCCCCGGCAGTTCTTC
CAISDWQAPRQFF
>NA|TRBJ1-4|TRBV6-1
TGTGCCAGCGGTACCGGGACACCCGGTTTTGAAAAACTGTTTTTT
CASGTGTPGFEKLFF
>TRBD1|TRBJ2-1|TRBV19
TGTGCCAGTAGTCCGGGCAGTGACAGGGTATACAATGAGCAGTTCTTC
CASSPGSDRVYNEQFF
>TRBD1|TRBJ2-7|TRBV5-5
TGTGCCAGCATCGGCTGGGCAGGGGGTTCCTACGAGCAGTACTTC
CASIGWAGGSYEQYF
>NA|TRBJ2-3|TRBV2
TGTGCCAGCAGTGCACTCGTGGGGCAGAACAATCCGGATACGCAGTATTTT
CASSALVGQNNPDTQYF
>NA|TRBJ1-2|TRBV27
TGTGCCAGCAGTGACAGTCAGTATGGCTACACCTTC
CASSDSQYGYTF
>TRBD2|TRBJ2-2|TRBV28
TGTGCCAGCAGGATTCGACGGGAGGGGAACACCGGGGAGCTGTTTTTT
CASRIRREGNTGELFF
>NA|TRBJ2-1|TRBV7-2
TGTGCCAGCGGGGCCCAGGGGACCCTATCCTACAATGAGCAGTTCTTC
CASGAQGTLSYNEQFF
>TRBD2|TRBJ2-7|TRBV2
TGTGCCAGCAGTGGAACTAGCGGGGTCGTCTGGGAGCAGTACTTC
CASSGTSGVVWEQYF
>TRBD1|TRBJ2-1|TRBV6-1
TGTGCCAGCAGCTCACGACAGGGCAACCACAATGAGCAGTTCTTC
CASSSRQGNHNEQFF
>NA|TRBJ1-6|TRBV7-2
TGTGCCAGCAGCGGGGCGCGCGGTACCCTTAATTCACCCCTCCACTTT
CASSGARGTLNSPLHF
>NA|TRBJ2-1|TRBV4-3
TGCGCCAGCAGCCAAGGGGTCGGGCCGGGGAATGAGCAGTTCTTC
CASSQGVGPGNEQFF
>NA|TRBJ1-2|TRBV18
TGTGCCAGCTCCCGGGGGGACAACTATGGCTACACCTTC
CASSRGDNYGYTF
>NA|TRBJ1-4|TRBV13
TGTGCCAGCAGCTTAGTAGGGGCGACTAATGAAAAACTGTTTTTT
CASSLVGATNEKLFF
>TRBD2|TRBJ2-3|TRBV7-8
TGTGCCAGCAGCTCCACAAGGCGGGGGTCCCAGACAGATACGCAGTATTTT
CASSSTRRGSQTDTQYF
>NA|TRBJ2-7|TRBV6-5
TGTGCCAGCAGTTCGACTCGGCTCGAGCAGTACTTC
CASSSTRLEQYF
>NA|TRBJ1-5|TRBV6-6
TGTGCCAGCAGGCGGGTACAGGGAAACAATCAGCCCCAGCATTTT
CASRRVQGNNQPQHF
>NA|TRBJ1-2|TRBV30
TGTGCCTGGAGTGGAAGAGGGGGCTACACCTTC
CAWSGRGGYTF
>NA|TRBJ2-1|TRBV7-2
TGTGCCAGCAGCTCAAAACCGGACACCAAGCAGTTCTTC
CASSSKPDTKQFF
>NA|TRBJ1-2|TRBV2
TGTGCCAGCGCCCCTTGGAAAGGGGCACAGGGCTACACCTTC
CASAPWKGAQGYTF
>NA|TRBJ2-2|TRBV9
TGTGCCAGCAGCGTAAGTAGGAACACCGGGGAGCTGTTTTTT
CASSVSRNTGELFF
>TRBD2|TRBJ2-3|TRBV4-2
TGTGCCAGCAGCCAAACCCTGGGGAGCGGGAGCGGGGTTACGCAGTATTTT
CASSQTLGSGSGVTQYF
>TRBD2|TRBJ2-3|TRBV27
TGTGCCAGCAGTCCGGGAGCGGGGTCTACAGATACGCAGTATTTT
CASSPGAGSTDTQYF
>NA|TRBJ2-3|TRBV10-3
TGTGCCATCAGGGAGGAGCCCACAGATACGCAGTATTTT
CAIREEPTDTQYF
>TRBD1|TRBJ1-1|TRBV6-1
TGTGCCAGCAGTGAACCGACAGGGAGCGTGAACACTGAAGCTTTCTTT
CASSEPTGSVNTEAFF
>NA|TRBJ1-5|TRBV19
TGTGCCAGTAGTGAAGGGGGAAGGATCAATCAGCCCCAGCATTTT
CASSEGGRINQPQHF
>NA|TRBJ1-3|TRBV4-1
TGCGCCAGCAGCCCGCGAATTCAGCCTCAGGGGTACTCTGGAAACACCATATATTTT
CASSPRIQPQGYSGNTIYF
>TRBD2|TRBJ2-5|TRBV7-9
TGTGCCAGCAGCTTAGCACGGCGGGGGGGCCAAGAGACCCAGTACTTC
CASSLARRGGQETQYF
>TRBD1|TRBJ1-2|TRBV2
TGTGCCAGCAGGAAGTCGGGGACAGGGCAAGGCTACACCTTC
CASRKSGTGQGYTF
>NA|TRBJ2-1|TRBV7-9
TGTGCCAGCAGCTTAGCGTTGGCCATCTCCTACAATGAGCAGTTCTTC
CASSLALAISYNEQFF
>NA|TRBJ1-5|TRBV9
TGTGCCAGCAGCGCATCCAGGGATCAGCCCCAGCATTTT
CASSASRDQPQHF
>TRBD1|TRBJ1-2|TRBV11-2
TGTGCCAGCAGCTTCTCCAGGACAGGGTCCACTCACTATGGCTACACCTTC
CASSFSRTGSTHYGYTF
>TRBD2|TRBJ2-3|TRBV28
TGTGCCAGCAGCCCCGCGAGCGGGAGGGCGGATACGCAGTATTTT
CASSPASGRADTQYF
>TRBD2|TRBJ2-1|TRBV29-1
TGCAGCGTCCGCGGGGGGCGGAATGAGCAGTTCTTC
CSVRGGRNEQFF
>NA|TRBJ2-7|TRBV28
TGTGCCAGCAGTTTTAGAAAACCGCTAAGCTCCTACGAGCAGTACTTC
CASSFRKPLSSYEQYF
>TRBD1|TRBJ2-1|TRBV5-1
TGCGCCAGCAGCCCGGGAGGACAGGGGCAGAGCTACAATGAGCAGTTCTTC
CASSPGGQGQSYNEQFF
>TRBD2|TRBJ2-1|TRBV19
TGTGCCAGTACCCCAGGACTAGCGGGGATTGAGAATGAGCAGTTCTTC
CASTPGLAGIENEQFF